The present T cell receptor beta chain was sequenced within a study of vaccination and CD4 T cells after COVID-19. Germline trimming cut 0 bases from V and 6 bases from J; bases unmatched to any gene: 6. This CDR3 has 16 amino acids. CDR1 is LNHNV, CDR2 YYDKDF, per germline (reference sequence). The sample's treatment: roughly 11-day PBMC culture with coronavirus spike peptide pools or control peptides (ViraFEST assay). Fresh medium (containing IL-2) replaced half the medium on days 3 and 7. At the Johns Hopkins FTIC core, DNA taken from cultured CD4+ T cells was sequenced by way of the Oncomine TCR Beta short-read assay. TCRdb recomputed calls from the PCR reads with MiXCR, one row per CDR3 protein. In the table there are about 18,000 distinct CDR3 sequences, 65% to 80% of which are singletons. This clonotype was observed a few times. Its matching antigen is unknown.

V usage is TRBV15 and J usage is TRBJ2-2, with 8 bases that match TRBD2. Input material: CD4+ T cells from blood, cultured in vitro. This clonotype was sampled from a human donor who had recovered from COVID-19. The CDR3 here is CATSRDRTSRAGELFF. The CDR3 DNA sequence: TGTGCCACCAGCAGAGATCGGACTAGCCGGGCCGGGGAGCTGTTTTTT.